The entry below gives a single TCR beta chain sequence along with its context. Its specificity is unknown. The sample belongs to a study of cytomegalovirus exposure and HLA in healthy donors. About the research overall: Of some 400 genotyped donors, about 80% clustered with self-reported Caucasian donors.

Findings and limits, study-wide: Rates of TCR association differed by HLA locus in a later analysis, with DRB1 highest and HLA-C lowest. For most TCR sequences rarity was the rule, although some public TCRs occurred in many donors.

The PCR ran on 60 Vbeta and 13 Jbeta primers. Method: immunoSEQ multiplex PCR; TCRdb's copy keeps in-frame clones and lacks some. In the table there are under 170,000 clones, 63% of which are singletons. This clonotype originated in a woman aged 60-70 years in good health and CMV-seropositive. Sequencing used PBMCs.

The chain's CDR3 is CASSRPSSRVRDTQYF. The CDR3 nucleotides read TGTGCCAGCAGCCGTCCTAGCTCAAGGGTTAGAGATACGCAGTATTTT. This chain uses TRBV21-1 with TRBJ2-3; the listed D gene, TRBD2, was not tested against the DNA. TRBV21-1 counts as a pseudogene. The CDR3 is 16 residues long.